Listed here is a single T cell receptor beta chain. Its specificity is not known. The data belong to a study of cytomegalovirus exposure and HLA in healthy donors. Overall study findings and caveats: V- and J-gene trimming in TCR beta was tied to a missense DCLRE1C variant by an analysis performed later.

This CDR3 comprises 15 residues. Trimming removed 4 bases at V and 0 bases at J, with 14 bases between. CDR1 and CDR2 from the germline V gene are SGHRS and YFSETQ. PCR employed 60 Vbeta and 13 Jbeta primers. Original analysis: In a later analysis, of some 80 million unique beta chains, 9 million to 11 million appeared in at least two donors. Generated by immunoSEQ multiplex PCR, the TCRdb table keeps only in-frame clones and is missing some. Clone size and V and J calls were adopted from that table, with D and trimming inferred from the DNA. The sample carries about 92,000 clones, more than 65% recorded once.

This clonotype originated in a girl aged 2 to 10 in good health and CMV-seropositive. Specimen: PBMCs. The chain recombines TRBV5-1 with TRBJ2-7, with a tentative D call TRBD2 (6 bases). The CDR3 sequence: CASSGGTVSSYEQYF. CDR3 nucleotides: TGCGCCAGCAGCGGAGGGACGGTCAGCTCCTACGAGCAGTACTTC.